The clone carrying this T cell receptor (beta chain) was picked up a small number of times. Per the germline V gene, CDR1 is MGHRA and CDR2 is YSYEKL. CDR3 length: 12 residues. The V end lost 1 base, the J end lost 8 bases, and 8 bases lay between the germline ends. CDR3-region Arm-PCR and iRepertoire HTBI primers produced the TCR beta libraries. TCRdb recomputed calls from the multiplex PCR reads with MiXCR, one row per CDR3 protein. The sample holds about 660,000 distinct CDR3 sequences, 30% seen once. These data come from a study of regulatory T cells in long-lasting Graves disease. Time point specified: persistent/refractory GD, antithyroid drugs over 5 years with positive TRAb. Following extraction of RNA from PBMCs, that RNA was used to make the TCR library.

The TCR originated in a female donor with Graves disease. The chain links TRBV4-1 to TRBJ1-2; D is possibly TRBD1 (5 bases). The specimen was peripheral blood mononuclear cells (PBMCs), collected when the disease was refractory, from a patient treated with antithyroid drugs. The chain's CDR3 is CASSQGREGYTF. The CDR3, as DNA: TGCGCCAGCAGCCAAGGCAGGGAGGGCTACACCTTC.